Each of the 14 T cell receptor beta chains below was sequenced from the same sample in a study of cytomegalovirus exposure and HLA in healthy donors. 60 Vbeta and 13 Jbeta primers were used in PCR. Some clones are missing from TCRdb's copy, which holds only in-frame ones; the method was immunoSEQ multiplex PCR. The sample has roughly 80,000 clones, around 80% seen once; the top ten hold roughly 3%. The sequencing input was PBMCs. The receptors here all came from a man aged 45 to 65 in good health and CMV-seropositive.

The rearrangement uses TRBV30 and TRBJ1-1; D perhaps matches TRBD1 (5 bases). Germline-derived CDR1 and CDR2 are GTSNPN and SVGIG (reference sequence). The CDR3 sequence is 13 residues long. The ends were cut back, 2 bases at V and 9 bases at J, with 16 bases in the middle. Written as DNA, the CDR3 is TGTGCCTGGAGTCGGGGGGACCAGCTTAAAGCTTTCTTT. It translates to CAWSRGDQLKAFF.

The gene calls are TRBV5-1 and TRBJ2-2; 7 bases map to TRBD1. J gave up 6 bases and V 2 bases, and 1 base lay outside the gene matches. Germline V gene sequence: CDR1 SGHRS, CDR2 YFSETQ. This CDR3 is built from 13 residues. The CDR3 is CASSFTGAGELFF. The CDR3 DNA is TGCGCCAGCAGCTTTACAGGGGCCGGGGAGCTGTTTTTT.

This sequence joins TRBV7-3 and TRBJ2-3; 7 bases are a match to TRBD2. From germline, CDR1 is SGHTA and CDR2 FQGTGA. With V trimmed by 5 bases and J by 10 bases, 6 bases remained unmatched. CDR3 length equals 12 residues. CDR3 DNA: TGTGCCAGCAGCCTCGCCCGGGGGGCGCAGTATTTT. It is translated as CASSLARGAQYF. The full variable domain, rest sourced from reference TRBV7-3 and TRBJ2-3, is GAGVSQTPSNKVTEKGKYVELRCDPISGHTALYWYRQSLGQGPEFLIYFQGTGAADDSGLPNDRFFAVRPEGSVSTLKIQRTERGDSAVYLCASSLARGAQYFGPGTRLTVL.

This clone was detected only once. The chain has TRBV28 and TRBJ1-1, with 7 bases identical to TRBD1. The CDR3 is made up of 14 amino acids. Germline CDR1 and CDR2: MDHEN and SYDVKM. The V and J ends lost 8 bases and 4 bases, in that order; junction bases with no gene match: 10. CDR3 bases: TGTGCCAGCTTTCTGAGACAGGGCAGCACTGAAGCTTTCTTT. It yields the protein CASFLRQGSTEAFF.

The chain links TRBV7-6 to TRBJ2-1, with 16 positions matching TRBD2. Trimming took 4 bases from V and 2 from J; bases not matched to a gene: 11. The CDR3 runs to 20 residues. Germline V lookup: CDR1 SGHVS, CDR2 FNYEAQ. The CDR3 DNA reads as TGTGCCAGCAGCTCGGGACTAGCGGGAGGGGAATCGGGCACCTACAATGAGCAGTTCTTC. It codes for CASSSGLAGGESGTYNEQFF.

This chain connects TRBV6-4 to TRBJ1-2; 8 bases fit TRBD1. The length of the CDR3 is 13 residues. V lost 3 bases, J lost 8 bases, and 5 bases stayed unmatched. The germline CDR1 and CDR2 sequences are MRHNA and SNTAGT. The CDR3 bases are TGTGCCAGCAGTGAGACAGGGGATTTCGGCTACACCTTC. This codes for CASSETGDFGYTF.

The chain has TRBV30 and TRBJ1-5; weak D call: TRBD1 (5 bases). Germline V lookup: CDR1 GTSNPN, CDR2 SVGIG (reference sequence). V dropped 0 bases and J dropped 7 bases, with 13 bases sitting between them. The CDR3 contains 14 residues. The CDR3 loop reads CAWSVGGNGQPQHF. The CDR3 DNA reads TGTGCCTGGAGTGTCGGGGGGAATGGACAGCCCCAGCATTTT.

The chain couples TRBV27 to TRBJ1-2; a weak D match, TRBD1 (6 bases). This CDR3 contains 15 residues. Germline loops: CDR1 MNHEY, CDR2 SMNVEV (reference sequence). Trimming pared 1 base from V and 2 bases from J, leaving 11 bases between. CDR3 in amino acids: CASSLFGQMNYGYTF. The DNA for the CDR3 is TGTGCCAGCAGTTTATTCGGACAGATGAACTATGGCTACACCTTC.

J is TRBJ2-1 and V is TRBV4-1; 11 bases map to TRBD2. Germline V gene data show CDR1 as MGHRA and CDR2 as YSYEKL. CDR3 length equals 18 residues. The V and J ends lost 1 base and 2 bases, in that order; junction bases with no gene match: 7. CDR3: CASSQGLAGTAPYNEQFF. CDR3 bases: TGCGCCAGCAGCCAAGGACTAGCGGGGACTGCGCCCTACAATGAGCAGTTCTTC.

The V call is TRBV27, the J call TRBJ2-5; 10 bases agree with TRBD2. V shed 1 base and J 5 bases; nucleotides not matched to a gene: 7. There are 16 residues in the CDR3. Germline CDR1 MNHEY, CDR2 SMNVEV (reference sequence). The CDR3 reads CASSLLSGRAQETQYF. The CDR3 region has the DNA TGTGCCAGCAGTTTATTAAGCGGGAGGGCCCAGGAGACCCAGTACTTC.

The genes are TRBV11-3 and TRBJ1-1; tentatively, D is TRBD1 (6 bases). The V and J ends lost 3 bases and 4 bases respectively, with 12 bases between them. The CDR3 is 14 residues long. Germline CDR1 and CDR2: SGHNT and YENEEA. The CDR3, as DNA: TGTGCCAGCAGCTTTCGAGGGGGTTTCACTGAAGCTTTCTTT. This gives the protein CASSFRGGFTEAFF.

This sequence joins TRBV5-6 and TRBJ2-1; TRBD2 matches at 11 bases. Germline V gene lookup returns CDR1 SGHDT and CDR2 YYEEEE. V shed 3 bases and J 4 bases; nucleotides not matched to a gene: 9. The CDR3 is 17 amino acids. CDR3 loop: CASSWERGLAEYNEQFF. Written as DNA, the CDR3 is TGTGCCAGCAGCTGGGAAAGGGGACTAGCGGAATACAATGAGCAGTTCTTC.

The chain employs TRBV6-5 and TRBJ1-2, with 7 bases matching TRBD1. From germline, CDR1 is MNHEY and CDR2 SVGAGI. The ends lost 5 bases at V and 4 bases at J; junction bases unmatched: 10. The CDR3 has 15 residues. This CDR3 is CASSTAETGVYGYTF. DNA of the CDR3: TGTGCCAGCAGTACCGCCGAAACAGGGGTCTATGGCTACACCTTC.

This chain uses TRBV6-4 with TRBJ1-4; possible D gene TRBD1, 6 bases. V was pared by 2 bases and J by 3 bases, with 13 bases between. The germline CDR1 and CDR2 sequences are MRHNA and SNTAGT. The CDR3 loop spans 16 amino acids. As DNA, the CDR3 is TGTGCCAGCAGTGACCTCCCGGGACAACCTAATGAAAAACTGTTTTTT. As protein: CASSDLPGQPNEKLFF.